Below, 5 T cell receptor beta chains from the same sample are listed, as sequenced in a study of blood T cell repertoires in COVID-19. Sequenced by immunoSEQ multiplex PCR; TCRdb stores in-frame clones only, minus some. The table shows about 180,000 clones, with around 83% occurring only once. Source material: peripheral blood. The source is a human donor in a cohort sampled during active COVID-19.

This clone has just one count. J is TRBJ2-7 and V is TRBV7-9; 10 bases agree with TRBD1. CDR1 and CDR2 from the germline V gene are SEHNR and FQNEAQ (reference sequence). The CDR3 totals 16 residues. V was pared by 7 bases and J by 2 bases, with 11 bases of the junction left unmatched. Here the CDR3 reads CASTRGTGQGAYEQYF. CDR3 coding DNA: TGTGCCAGCACCCGAGGGACCGGACAGGGGGCCTACGAGCAGTACTTC. Variable domain in full (rest from reference TRBV7-9 and TRBJ2-7): DTGVSQNPRHKITKRGQNVTFRCDPISEHNRLYWYRQTLGQGPEFLTYFQNEAQLEKSRLLSDRFSAERPKGSFSTLEIQRTEQGDSAMYLCASTRGTGQGAYEQYFGPGTRLTVT.

The chain joins TRBV6-5 to TRBJ2-3, with D unclear. Germline CDR1 MNHEY, CDR2 SVGAGI. The CDR3 covers 14 residues. Deletions cut 2 bases from V and 2 bases from J, with 8 bases between. The CDR3 DNA follows: TGTGCCAGCAGTTACGGGCAGGTCACAGATACGCAGTATTTT. Protein sequence: CASSYGQVTDTQYF.

The chain is built from TRBV5-6 and TRBJ1-6, with D possibly matching TRBD1 (5 bases). From germline, CDR1 is SGHDT and CDR2 YYEEEE. Trimming removed 2 bases at V and 9 bases at J, with 12 bases between. This CDR3 is built from 14 residues. The DNA for the CDR3 is TGTGCCAGCAGCTTCGAAGGGGCGGTTTCACCCCTCCACTTT. This gives the protein CASSFEGAVSPLHF.

The J gene is TRBJ2-3, the V gene TRBV6-5; 10 nucleotides align to TRBD2. The CDR3 has 15 amino acids. Germline assignment: CDR1 MNHEY and CDR2 SVGAGI. With 7 bases clipped from V and 4 bases from J, the junction kept 8 bases outside the gene matches. CDR3 in amino acids: CASNPAGGPPDTQYF. The CDR3, as DNA: TGTGCCAGCAATCCAGCGGGGGGGCCCCCAGATACGCAGTATTTT.

V usage is TRBV5-1 and J usage is TRBJ2-6, with D possibly matching TRBD2 (6 bases). V was shortened by 4 bases and J by 4 bases, with 15 bases between the two germline ends. This CDR3 has 16 amino acids. CDR1 SGHRS and CDR2 YFSETQ come from the germline V gene. This CDR3 reads CASSPEGSHGANVLTF. The CDR3 nucleotides read TGCGCCAGCAGCCCGGAGGGCAGTCACGGGGCCAACGTCCTGACTTTC.